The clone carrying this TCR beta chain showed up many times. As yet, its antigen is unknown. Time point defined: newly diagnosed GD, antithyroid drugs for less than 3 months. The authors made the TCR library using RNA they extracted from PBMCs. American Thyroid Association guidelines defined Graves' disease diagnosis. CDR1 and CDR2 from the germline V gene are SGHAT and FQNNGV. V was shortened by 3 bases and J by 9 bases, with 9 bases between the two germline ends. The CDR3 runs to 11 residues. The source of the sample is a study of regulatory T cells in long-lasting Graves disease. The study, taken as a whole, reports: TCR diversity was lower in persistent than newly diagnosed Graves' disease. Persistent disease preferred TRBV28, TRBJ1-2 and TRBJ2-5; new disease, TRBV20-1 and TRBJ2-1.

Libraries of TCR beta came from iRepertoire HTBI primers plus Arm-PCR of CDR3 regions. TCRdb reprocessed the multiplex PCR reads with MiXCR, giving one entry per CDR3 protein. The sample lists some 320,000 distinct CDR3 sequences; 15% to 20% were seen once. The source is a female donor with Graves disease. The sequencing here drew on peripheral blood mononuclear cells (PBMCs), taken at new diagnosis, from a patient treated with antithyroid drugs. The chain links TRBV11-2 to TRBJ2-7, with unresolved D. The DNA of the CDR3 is TGTGCCAGCAGCTTGTCCAGCGCGCAGTACTTC. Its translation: CASSLSSAQYF.